Listed below are T cell receptor beta chains from one sample, sequenced in a study of blood T cell repertoires in COVID-19. Profiling relied on immunoSEQ multiplex PCR, and the TCRdb table lists in-frame clones only, not all of them. Of approximately 530,000 clones listed, around 90% were seen once; the top ten hold around 7.8%. The sample taken for sequencing was peripheral blood. These receptors were collected from a woman aged 50 to 60 with COVID-19, enrolled during active disease. CDR3s include the opening cysteine and the closing phenylalanine or tryptophan. The D gene is left open where the match is weak. Rows give clone size only sometimes, using once, few, many, or a class for an expanded clone.

TRBJ1-2 | TRBV6-5 | TRBD1 | - | TGTGCCAGCAGCCAGGGACAGGCTTGGTATGGCTACACCTTC | CASSQGQAWYGYTF
TRBJ2-7 | TRBV11-2 | TRBD1 | - | TGTGCCAGCAGCTTAGGCAGGGGGCAGGAGGAGCAGTACTTC | CASSLGRGQEEQYF
TRBJ1-2 | TRBV5-1 | - | - | TGCGCCAGCAGCCCGGTAGAGGGAGGCTACACCTTC | CASSPVEGGYTF
TRBJ1-2 | TRBV7-9 | - | - | TGTGCCAGCAGCCCTTCACAGGGCAACTATGGCTACACCTTC | CASSPSQGNYGYTF
TRBJ2-1 | TRBV29-1 | TRBD2 | - | TGCAGCCTCGAAGGGACTAGCGGGGGGGGATACAATGAGCAGTTCTTC | CSLEGTSGGGYNEQFF
TRBJ1-6 | TRBV11-2 | - | - | TGTGCCAGCAGCCTAGACAGAGGATCACCCCTCCACTTT | CASSLDRGSPLHF
TRBJ1-2 | TRBV27 | - | - | TGTGCCAGCAGTTCGCTTGGGGGGGATCACTATGGCTACACCTTC | CASSSLGGDHYGYTF
TRBJ1-2 | TRBV19 | TRBD1 | - | TGTGCCAGTAGAGGACAGGGGGATTACTATGGCTACACCTTC | CASRGQGDYYGYTF
TRBJ1-3 | TRBV30 | - | - | TGTGCCTGGTCTATAAACACCATATATTTT | CAWSINTIYF
TRBJ2-3 | TRBV7-7 | - | - | TGTGCCAGCAGCTTAAATGGGGAGGATACGCAGTATTTT | CASSLNGEDTQYF
TRBJ1-6 | TRBV30 | TRBD1 | - | TGTGCCTGGAGGAGGGACAGTCAGAATTCACCCCTCCACTTT | CAWRRDSQNSPLHF
TRBJ1-2 | TRBV7-2 | - | - | TGTGCCAGCAGCCCATCCCGGGATGTTCATGGCTACACCTTC | CASSPSRDVHGYTF
TRBJ1-1 | TRBV19 | - | - | TGTGCCAGTAGTATAGAAGAGGAAGCTTTCTTT | CASSIEEEAFF
TRBJ2-3 | TRBV24-1 | - | - | TGTGCCACCAGTGATCCTGGACTCACGGCAACAGATACGCAGTATTTT | CATSDPGLTATDTQYF
TRBJ2-3 | TRBV29-1 | - | few | TGCAGCGTCCTTGGCGGGGCGAAGGCAGATACGCAGTATTTT | CSVLGGAKADTQYF
TRBJ1-5 | TRBV28 | - | - | TGTGCCACCCAGGGGTCACATAATAGCAATCAGCCCCAGCATTTT | CATQGSHNSNQPQHF
TRBJ2-1 | TRBV12-5 | - | - | TGTGCTAGTGGTTTGGTACGGCAGGGTAAGGATGAGCAGTTCTTC | CASGLVRQGKDEQFF
TRBJ1-3 | TRBV7-9 | TRBD1 | - | TGTGCCAGCAGCCCAGACAGGGATAGGAACACCATATATTTT | CASSPDRDRNTIYF
TRBJ1-1 | TRBV27 | TRBD1 | - | TGTGCCAGCAGACCAGGGGGCAGAACTGAAGCTTTCTTT | CASRPGGRTEAFF
TRBJ1-2 | TRBV15 | TRBD1 | - | TGTGCCACCAGCAGAGATAGGAGCGGACAGGGCATAGGAGGCTACACCTTC | CATSRDRSGQGIGGYTF
TRBJ1-6 | TRBV7-2 | - | - | TGTGCCAGCAGCTATGTCCCGGGGTCCTATAATTCACCCCTCCACTTT | CASSYVPGSYNSPLHF
TRBJ1-6 | TRBV9 | - | - | TGTGCCAGCAGCGTAGAAACAGGGTCGAATTCACCCCTCCACTTT | CASSVETGSNSPLHF
TRBJ2-7 | TRBV6-5 | TRBD2 | - | TGTGCCAGCAGGGGAGGGACGTTCGAGTACTTC | CASRGGTFEYF
TRBJ2-3 | TRBV5-1 | - | - | TGCGCCAGCAGCTTGGGTGGACTCCCAGATACGCAGTATTTT | CASSLGGLPDTQYF
TRBJ2-3 | TRBV7-3 | TRBD2 | few | TGTGCCAGCAGTCCGGGGGGGCTACCTAGCACAGATACGCAGTATTTT | CASSPGGLPSTDTQYF
TRBJ1-2 | TRBV3-1/TRBV3-2 | - | - | TGTGCCAGCAACAAGCCGGGGGTTGTCTGGGACTACACCTTC | CASNKPGVVWDYTF